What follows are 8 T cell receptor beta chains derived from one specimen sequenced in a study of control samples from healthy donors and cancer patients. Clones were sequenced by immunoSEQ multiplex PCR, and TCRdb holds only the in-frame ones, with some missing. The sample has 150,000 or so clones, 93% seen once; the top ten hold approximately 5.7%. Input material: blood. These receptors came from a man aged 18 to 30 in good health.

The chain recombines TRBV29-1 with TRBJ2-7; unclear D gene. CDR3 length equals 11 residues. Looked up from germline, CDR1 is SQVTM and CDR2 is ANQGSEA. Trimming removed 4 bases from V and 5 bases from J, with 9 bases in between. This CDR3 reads CSVANTDEQYF. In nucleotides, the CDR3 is TGCAGCGTTGCCAACACGGACGAGCAGTACTTC.

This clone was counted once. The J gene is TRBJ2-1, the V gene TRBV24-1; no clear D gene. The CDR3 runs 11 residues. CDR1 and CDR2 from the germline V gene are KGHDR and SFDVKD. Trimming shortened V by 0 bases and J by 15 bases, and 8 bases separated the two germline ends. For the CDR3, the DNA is TGTGCCACCAGTGATTTGAGACTCCTGTTCTTC. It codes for CATSDLRLLFF.

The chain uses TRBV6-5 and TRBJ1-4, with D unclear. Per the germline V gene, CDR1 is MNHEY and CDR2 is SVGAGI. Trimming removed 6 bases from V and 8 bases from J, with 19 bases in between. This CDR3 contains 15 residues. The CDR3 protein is CASRPDWVVGEKLFF. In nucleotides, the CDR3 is TGTGCCAGCAGGCCCGATTGGGTAGTAGGAGAAAAACTGTTTTTT.

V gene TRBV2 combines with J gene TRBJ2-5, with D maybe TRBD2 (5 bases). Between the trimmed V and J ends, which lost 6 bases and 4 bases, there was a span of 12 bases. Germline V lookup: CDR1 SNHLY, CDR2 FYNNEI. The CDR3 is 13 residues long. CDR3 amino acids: CASRSSFGETQYF. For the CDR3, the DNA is TGTGCCAGCAGGTCTAGCTTCGGAGAGACCCAGTACTTC.

CDR3 nucleotide sequence: TGTGCCAGCAGTTTATCCCCGGCAGGGTTTGTTGAAGCTTTCTTT. It yields the protein CASSLSPAGFVEAFF. The chain couples TRBV27 to TRBJ1-1, with a possible D match to TRBD1 (5 bases). The CDR3 loop spans 15 amino acids. The V end lost 0 bases, the J end lost 7 bases, and 15 bases lay between the germline ends. Per the germline V gene, CDR1 is MNHEY and CDR2 is SMNVEV (reference sequence).

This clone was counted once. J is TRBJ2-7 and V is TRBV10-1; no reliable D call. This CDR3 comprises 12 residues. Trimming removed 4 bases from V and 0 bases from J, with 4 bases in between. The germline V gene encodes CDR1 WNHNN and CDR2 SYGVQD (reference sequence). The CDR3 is CASSGSSYEQYF. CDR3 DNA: TGCGCCAGCAGTGGGAGCTCCTACGAGCAGTACTTC.

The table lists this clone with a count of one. CDR3 protein: CASSASRGYTF. CDR3 in DNA: TGTGCCAGCAGCGCCTCACGGGGCTACACCTTC. The chain links TRBV9 to TRBJ1-2, with unresolved D. The CDR3 has 11 residues. Looked up from germline, CDR1 is SGDLS and CDR2 is YYNGEE. Trimming pared 3 bases from V and 8 bases from J, leaving 8 bases between.

Here the CDR3 reads CASSWVAQPQHF. The CDR3 nucleotides read TGTGCCAGCAGCTGGGTAGCACAGCCCCAGCATTTT. J is TRBJ1-5 and V is TRBV28; no clear D gene. Trimming cost V 6 bases and J 7 bases, with 10 bases left between them. Germline assignment: CDR1 MDHEN and CDR2 SYDVKM. The CDR3 sequence is 12 residues long.